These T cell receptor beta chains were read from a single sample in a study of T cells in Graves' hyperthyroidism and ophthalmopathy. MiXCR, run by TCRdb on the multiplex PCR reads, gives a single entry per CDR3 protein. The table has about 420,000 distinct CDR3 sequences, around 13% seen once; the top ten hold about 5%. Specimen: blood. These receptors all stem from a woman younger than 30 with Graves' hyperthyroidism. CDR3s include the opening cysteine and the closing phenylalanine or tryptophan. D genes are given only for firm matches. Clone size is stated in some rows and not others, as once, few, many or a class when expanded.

CDR3nt: TGTGCCACCCGTTTTCAGGGCTCCTACAATGAGCAGTTCTTC; CDR3aa: CATRFQGSYNEQFF; abundance: many; d_gene: NA; v_gene: TRBV6-1; j_gene: TRBJ2-1
CDR3nt: TGTGCCAGCAAAATTGGACAGGCCACCGGCACTGAAGCTTTCTTT; CDR3aa: CASKIGQATGTEAFF; abundance: many; d_gene: TRBD1; v_gene: TRBV28; j_gene: TRBJ1-1
CDR3nt: TGTGCCAGCAGTTCTACCCCCCCGGGACTAGCGGGAGTTGATGAGCAGTTCTTC; CDR3aa: CASSSTPPGLAGVDEQFF; abundance: many; d_gene: TRBD2; v_gene: TRBV28; j_gene: TRBJ2-1
CDR3nt: TGCAGTGCTATTAGCGGGAGTACGTGGGGGAATGAGCAGTTCTTC; CDR3aa: CSAISGSTWGNEQFF; abundance: many; d_gene: TRBD2; v_gene: TRBV20-1; j_gene: TRBJ2-1
CDR3nt: TGTGCCAGCAGTTTCAGGGCTGAGCAGTTCTTC; CDR3aa: CASSFRAEQFF; abundance: many; d_gene: NA; v_gene: TRBV28; j_gene: TRBJ2-1
CDR3nt: TGTGCCAGCAGTGAATTTGCCCCTCTTTCACCCCTCCACTTT; CDR3aa: CASSEFAPLSPLHF; abundance: many; d_gene: NA; v_gene: TRBV25-1; j_gene: TRBJ1-6
CDR3nt: TGTGCCAGCAGTTTATCCGGTGGCACAGATACGCAGTATTTT; CDR3aa: CASSLSGGTDTQYF; abundance: many; d_gene: NA; v_gene: TRBV28; j_gene: TRBJ2-3
CDR3nt: TGTGCCAGCAGTTACCAGGGAAGCTCCTACGAGCAGTACTTC; CDR3aa: CASSYQGSSYEQYF; abundance: NA; d_gene: NA; v_gene: TRBV6-2/TRBV6-3; j_gene: TRBJ2-7
CDR3nt: TGTGCCACCAGCAGAGGCCTTGCTGGTTCACCCCTCCACTTT; CDR3aa: CATSRGLAGSPLHF; abundance: NA; d_gene: NA; v_gene: TRBV15; j_gene: TRBJ1-6
CDR3nt: TGTGCCAGCGCTGGGACAGGGGGGAATTCACCCCTCCACTTT; CDR3aa: CASAGTGGNSPLHF; abundance: few; d_gene: TRBD1; v_gene: TRBV5-5; j_gene: TRBJ1-6
CDR3nt: TGCGCCAGCAGCCGGACTAGCGGGGGAATCAATGAGCAGTTCTTC; CDR3aa: CASSRTSGGINEQFF; abundance: few; d_gene: TRBD2; v_gene: TRBV5-1; j_gene: TRBJ2-1
CDR3nt: TGTGCCAGCAGCTTAGGGGCGGGGGGACCCTACGAGCAGTACTTC; CDR3aa: CASSLGAGGPYEQYF; abundance: many; d_gene: TRBD2; v_gene: TRBV13; j_gene: TRBJ2-7
CDR3nt: TGTGCCAGCAGCCAAGATCTGGGAATCGGTGGCTACACCTTC; CDR3aa: CASSQDLGIGGYTF; abundance: few; d_gene: NA; v_gene: TRBV4-2; j_gene: TRBJ1-2
CDR3nt: TGTGCCAGCAGGACTAGCGGGCAGGCCGGGGAGCTGTTTTTT; CDR3aa: CASRTSGQAGELFF; abundance: few; d_gene: TRBD2; v_gene: TRBV27; j_gene: TRBJ2-2
CDR3nt: TGCAGTGCTAGAGATTTTGGGACGCGTGCAGGGGGCTATGGCTACACCTTC; CDR3aa: CSARDFGTRAGGYGYTF; abundance: NA; d_gene: TRBD1; v_gene: TRBV20-1; j_gene: TRBJ1-2
CDR3nt: TGTGCCAGCAGCCATAGAAGGAGACAGGGGATGTCAGATACGCAGTATTTT; CDR3aa: CASSHRRRQGMSDTQYF; abundance: many; d_gene: TRBD1; v_gene: TRBV3-1; j_gene: TRBJ2-3
CDR3nt: TGTGCCAGCAGCCCCAGAGGTACCACAGATACGCAGTATTTT; CDR3aa: CASSPRGTTDTQYF; abundance: many; d_gene: NA; v_gene: TRBV3-1; j_gene: TRBJ2-3
CDR3nt: TGTGCCAGCAGTCAAGACAGGGCGCAAGAGACCCAGTACTTC; CDR3aa: CASSQDRAQETQYF; abundance: many; d_gene: TRBD1; v_gene: TRBV6-1; j_gene: TRBJ2-5
CDR3nt: TGCGCCAGCAGCTTGGAGGGGGGGAGGAACACTGAAGCTTTCTTT; CDR3aa: CASSLEGGRNTEAFF; abundance: many; d_gene: NA; v_gene: TRBV5-1; j_gene: TRBJ1-1
CDR3nt: TGTGCCAGCAGTTTAAACCCGACGACACCCCTCCACTTT; CDR3aa: CASSLNPTTPLHF; abundance: NA; d_gene: NA; v_gene: TRBV12-3/TRBV12-4; j_gene: TRBJ1-6
CDR3nt: TGCAGTGCTTTAGGGCTATTCAACCCCAAAAACATTCAGTACTTC; CDR3aa: CSALGLFNPKNIQYF; abundance: NA; d_gene: NA; v_gene: TRBV20-1; j_gene: TRBJ2-4
CDR3nt: TGCAGTGCTAGCTTCAGCGGGAGTTCAGATACGCAGTATTTT; CDR3aa: CSASFSGSSDTQYF; abundance: many; d_gene: TRBD2; v_gene: TRBV20-1; j_gene: TRBJ2-3
CDR3nt: TGCAGTGCCTTCATACGGGACATTCAGTACTTC; CDR3aa: CSAFIRDIQYF; abundance: many; d_gene: NA; v_gene: TRBV20-1; j_gene: TRBJ2-4
CDR3nt: TGTGCCACCAGCCCGACCCCGGGCTACGAGCAGTACTTC; CDR3aa: CATSPTPGYEQYF; abundance: NA; d_gene: NA; v_gene: TRBV15; j_gene: TRBJ2-7
CDR3nt: TGCGCCAGCAGCCTATCCCTGGCTAGCGGTACCTACGAGCAGTACTTC; CDR3aa: CASSLSLASGTYEQYF; abundance: few; d_gene: TRBD2; v_gene: TRBV4-1; j_gene: TRBJ2-7
CDR3nt: TGTGCCAGCAGTTTACTAGCGGGGTTCTACAATGAGCAGTTCTTC; CDR3aa: CASSLLAGFYNEQFF; abundance: many; d_gene: TRBD2; v_gene: TRBV27; j_gene: TRBJ2-1
CDR3nt: TGTGCCAGCAGTTACTCCAGACTGAACACTGAAGCTTTCTTT; CDR3aa: CASSYSRLNTEAFF; abundance: many; d_gene: NA; v_gene: TRBV6-2/TRBV6-3; j_gene: TRBJ1-1
CDR3nt: TGCAGTGCTGGGCCACTAGCGGGAGTTGCGGATACGCAGTATTTT; CDR3aa: CSAGPLAGVADTQYF; abundance: many; d_gene: TRBD2; v_gene: TRBV20-1; j_gene: TRBJ2-3
CDR3nt: TGTGCCAGCAGTTGGGACAGGGGTGGATCACCCCTCCACTTT; CDR3aa: CASSWDRGGSPLHF; abundance: many; d_gene: TRBD1; v_gene: TRBV7-2; j_gene: TRBJ1-6
CDR3nt: TGTGCCAGCTCACCACAGACAGACCAGCCCCAGCATTTT; CDR3aa: CASSPQTDQPQHF; abundance: many; d_gene: NA; v_gene: TRBV18; j_gene: TRBJ1-5
CDR3nt: TGCGCCAGCAGCCAAGAAGCAGGGAAGGGAAACACCATATATTTT; CDR3aa: CASSQEAGKGNTIYF; abundance: NA; d_gene: NA; v_gene: TRBV4-1; j_gene: TRBJ1-3
CDR3nt: TGCAGTGCTTGGACAGAGAGAAACTATGGCTACACCTTC; CDR3aa: CSAWTERNYGYTF; abundance: many; d_gene: NA; v_gene: TRBV20-1; j_gene: TRBJ1-2
CDR3nt: TGTGCCGCTGGGGGCTATTCCTCCTACAATGAGCAGTTCTTC; CDR3aa: CAAGGYSSYNEQFF; abundance: few; d_gene: NA; v_gene: TRBV6-2/TRBV6-3; j_gene: TRBJ2-1
CDR3nt: TGCAGCGTGGAACTAGCGGGAGGGCGGTACGAGCAGTACTTC; CDR3aa: CSVELAGGRYEQYF; abundance: many; d_gene: TRBD2; v_gene: TRBV29-1; j_gene: TRBJ2-7
CDR3nt: TGTGCCAGCAGCGCGGTTCCCAATGGGTCACCCCTCCACTTT; CDR3aa: CASSAVPNGSPLHF; abundance: many; d_gene: NA; v_gene: TRBV2; j_gene: TRBJ1-6
CDR3nt: TGTGCCAGCAGCTCCGACAGGGACGAGCAGTACTTC; CDR3aa: CASSSDRDEQYF; abundance: many; d_gene: TRBD1; v_gene: TRBV13; j_gene: TRBJ2-7
CDR3nt: TGCAGTGCTAGAGATTGGGCTAGCGGGGTCGCGAACACCGGGGAGCTGTTTTTT; CDR3aa: CSARDWASGVANTGELFF; abundance: few; d_gene: TRBD2; v_gene: TRBV20-1; j_gene: TRBJ2-2
CDR3nt: TGTGCCAGCTCACCCTCAGGAGTATCAACGCTGGGCGAGCAGTACTTC; CDR3aa: CASSPSGVSTLGEQYF; abundance: many; d_gene: NA; v_gene: TRBV18; j_gene: TRBJ2-7
CDR3nt: TGCGCCAGCAGCCAAGATCAATCGGGGGGCGCTGAAGCTTTCTTT; CDR3aa: CASSQDQSGGAEAFF; abundance: NA; d_gene: NA; v_gene: TRBV4-1; j_gene: TRBJ1-1
CDR3nt: TGCGCCAGCAGCCAAGATCGCGTGCAGCCCCAGCATTTT; CDR3aa: CASSQDRVQPQHF; abundance: NA; d_gene: NA; v_gene: TRBV4-1; j_gene: TRBJ1-5
CDR3nt: TGTGCCAGCAGTCCACTATCACGTTACAATGAGCAGTTCTTC; CDR3aa: CASSPLSRYNEQFF; abundance: many; d_gene: NA; v_gene: TRBV27; j_gene: TRBJ2-1
CDR3nt: TGTGCCAGCAGCTTACTCGGGACTAGCGGCCCCCAAGAGACCCAGTACTTC; CDR3aa: CASSLLGTSGPQETQYF; abundance: few; d_gene: TRBD2; v_gene: TRBV11-1; j_gene: TRBJ2-5
CDR3nt: TGCAGCGTTTCCCTAGCGGGAGGGCCATCCGAGCAGTACTTC; CDR3aa: CSVSLAGGPSEQYF; abundance: many; d_gene: TRBD2; v_gene: TRBV29-1; j_gene: TRBJ2-7
CDR3nt: TGTGCCAGCAGTGACGAATCCGACAGGGGTGGGTCCTACGAGCAGTACTTC; CDR3aa: CASSDESDRGGSYEQYF; abundance: many; d_gene: TRBD1; v_gene: TRBV9; j_gene: TRBJ2-7